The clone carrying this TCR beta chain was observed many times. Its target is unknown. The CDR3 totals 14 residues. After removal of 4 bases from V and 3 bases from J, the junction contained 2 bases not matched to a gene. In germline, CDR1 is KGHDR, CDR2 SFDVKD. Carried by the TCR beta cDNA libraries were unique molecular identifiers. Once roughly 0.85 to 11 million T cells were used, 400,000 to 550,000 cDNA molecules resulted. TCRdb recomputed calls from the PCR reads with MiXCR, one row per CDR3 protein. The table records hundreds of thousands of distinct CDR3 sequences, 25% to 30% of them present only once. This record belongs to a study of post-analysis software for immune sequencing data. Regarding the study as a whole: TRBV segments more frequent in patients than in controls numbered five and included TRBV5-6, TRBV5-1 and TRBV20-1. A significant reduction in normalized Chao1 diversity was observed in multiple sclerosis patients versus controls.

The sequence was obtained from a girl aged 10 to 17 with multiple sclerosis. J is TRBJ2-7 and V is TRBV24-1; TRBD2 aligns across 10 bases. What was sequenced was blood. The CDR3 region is CATSDPSGSYEQYF. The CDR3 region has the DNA TGTGCCACCAGTGACCCTAGCGGGAGCTACGAGCAGTACTTC.